The 24 T cell receptor beta chains reported below all come from one sample, sequenced in a study of Tregs in tolerant kidney transplant recipients (dated by TCRdb to between 2018 and 2021). Related donors were used in the transplants with nonmyeloablative bone marrow transplantation, and mixed chimerism was transient in the human trials. Libraries were constructed by the immunoSEQ multiplex PCR assay. Entries here come from immuneACCESS through TCRdb and include only in-frame sequences with V and J called. Some clones fail to appear in such tables; in the studies checked, an unresolved V gene covers under half of the shortfall, and the cause of the remainder is unknown. For this sample the table gives tens of thousands of clones, of which 75% to 95% were detected only once. The ten largest clones capture 1.5% to 2% of the sample. Sequenced here: CD4+ T cells from blood (PBMCs), sampled 24 months after the transplant. These receptors were obtained from a human patient who received a combined kidney and bone marrow transplant. After a transplant, the donor of the graft may account for some T cells.

The V and J genes are TRBV7-9 and TRBJ2-5; 11 nucleotides agree with TRBD1. The J call may be mistaken, given a closer DNA end match to TRBJ2-7. Germline V CDR1 and CDR2: SEHNR, FQNEAQ (reference sequence). The CDR3 is 15 amino acids. The CDR3 sequence is CASSLARGQGVEQYF. DNA of the CDR3: TGTGCCAGCAGCTTAGCCCGGGGACAGGGGGTCGAGCAGTACTTC.

This chain connects TRBV7-2 to TRBJ1-1; 7 nucleotides agree with TRBD1. CDR3 size: 15 residues. V was pared by 5 bases and J by 0 bases, with 6 bases of the junction left unmatched. The germline V gene has CDR1 SGHTA and CDR2 FQGNSA. This CDR3 reads CASSMGTVVNTEAFF. The CDR3 nucleotides are TGTGCCAGCAGCATGGGGACAGTAGTGAACACTGAAGCTTTCTTT.

This rearrangement joins TRBV18 to TRBJ2-1; TRBD2 matches 9 bases. This CDR3 comprises 17 residues. The V gene's germline CDR1 is KGHSH and CDR2 LQKENI. With 3 bases clipped from V and 0 bases from J, the junction kept 6 bases outside the gene matches. The CDR3 nucleotides read TGTGCCAGCTCACCCACGACTAGCGGACCCTCCTACAATGAGCAGTTCTTC. Its protein is CASSPTTSGPSYNEQFF. The variable domain in full, completed from reference TRBV18 and TRBJ2-1, reads NAGVMQNPRHLVRRRGQEARLRCSPMKGHSHVYWYRQLPEEGLKFMVYLQKENIIDESGMPKERFSAEFPKEGPSILRIQQVVRGDSAAYFCASSPTTSGPSYNEQFFGPGTRLTVL.

The V and J genes are TRBV5-4 and TRBJ2-1; TRBD2 might be the D (6 bases). This CDR3 is 16 amino acids long. V lost 2 bases and J lost 7, with 19 bases in between. Germline CDR1 is SGHNT and CDR2 is YYREEE (reference sequence). Here the CDR3 DNA reads TGTGCCAGCAGCTTAAAGGCGGGAAGAAGGGGAAATGAGCAGTTCTTC. It is translated as CASSLKAGRRGNEQFF.

J is TRBJ2-1 and V is TRBV4-1, with TRBD1 as a possible D gene (6 bases). The CDR3 totals 16 residues. CDR1 and CDR2 (germline): MGHRA, YSYEKL. The V gene lost 1 base and the J gene lost 4 bases, with 14 bases spanning the gap. Here the CDR3 reads CASSQVGGKIYNEQFF. In DNA form, the CDR3 reads TGCGCCAGCAGCCAAGTAGGGGGAAAAATATACAATGAGCAGTTCTTC.

J is TRBJ1-4 and V is TRBV25-1; D ambiguous. V dropped 6 bases and J dropped 7 bases, with 12 bases sitting between them. Germline V gene sequence: CDR1 MGHDK, CDR2 SYGVNS. The CDR3 extends over 13 amino acids. Written as DNA, the CDR3 is TGTGCCAGCAGGCCATCCGGGGTTGAAAAACTGTTTTTT. It encodes CASRPSGVEKLFF. Based on the CDR3 plus reference TRBV25-1 and TRBJ1-4, the full variable domain is EADIYQTPRYLVIGTGKKITLECSQTMGHDKMYWYQQDPGMELHLIHYSYGVNSTEKGDLSSESTVSRIRTEHFPLTLESARPSHTSQYLCASRPSGVEKLFFGSGTQLSVL.

The gene calls are TRBV9 and TRBJ2-1; the match to TRBD2 covers 7 bases. Germline CDR1 reads SGDLS; CDR2 reads YYNGEE. After removal of 0 bases from V and 5 bases from J, the junction contained 8 bases not matched to a gene. The CDR3 length is 16 residues. CDR3 nucleotides: TGTGCCAGCAGCGTAGGCGGGGGACTCCTAGACAATGAGCAGTTCTTC. This gives the protein CASSVGGGLLDNEQFF.

The chain is built from TRBV5-1 and TRBJ1-1; 11 positions match TRBD1. Per the germline V gene, CDR1 is SGHRS and CDR2 is YFSETQ. The CDR3 has 14 residues. The ends lost 3 bases at V and 4 bases at J; junction bases unmatched: 2. This CDR3 reads CASSWTGGGTEAFF. As DNA, the CDR3 is TGCGCCAGCAGCTGGACAGGGGGCGGCACTGAAGCTTTCTTT. Supplemented by reference TRBV5-1 and TRBJ1-1, the full variable domain reads KAGVTQTPRYLIKTRGQQVTLSCSPISGHRSVSWYQQTPGQGLQFLFEYFSETQRNKGNFPGRFSGRQFSNSRSEMNVSTLELGDSALYLCASSWTGGGTEAFFGQGTRLTVV.

The chain combines TRBV5-5 with TRBJ2-3; a possible D gene is TRBD1 (5 bases). V was clipped by 4 bases and J by 2 bases, with 8 bases between them. CDR1 is SGHKS, CDR2 YYEKEE, per germline (reference sequence). CDR3 length: 13 amino acids. Here the CDR3 DNA reads TGTGCCAGCAGCCTGGGGCCCACAGATACGCAGTATTTT. Translating it yields CASSLGPTDTQYF.

The rearrangement uses TRBV6-8 and TRBJ2-7; 10 bases fit TRBD1. Unmatched junction bases numbered 7, after V lost 7 bases and J lost 1 base. Germline V gene lookup returns CDR1 MNHGY and CDR2 SAAAGT. This CDR3 is built from 15 residues. The CDR3 region is CASIPGQGRSYEQYF. The CDR3 DNA follows: TGTGCCAGCATCCCGGGACAGGGGAGGTCCTACGAGCAGTACTTC.

The chain couples TRBV18 to TRBJ2-5, with D uncertain. Trimming left V 0 bases short and J 4 bases short, with 12 bases between. Germline CDR1 and CDR2: KGHSH and LQKENI. The CDR3 loop spans 15 amino acids. The CDR3 spells CASSPPLLNTETQYF. CDR3 coding DNA: TGTGCCAGCTCACCACCTTTACTAAATACAGAGACCCAGTACTTC.

The chain joins TRBV7-9 to TRBJ1-2, with a tentative D call TRBD1 (6 bases). The V end lost 5 bases, the J end lost 4 bases, and 11 bases lay between the germline ends. CDR1 SEHNR and CDR2 FQNEAQ come from the germline V gene (reference sequence). This CDR3 contains 13 residues. The CDR3 loop reads CASSMGDIYGYTF. The CDR3 DNA reads TGTGCCAGCAGCATGGGGGACATCTATGGCTACACCTTC.

This rearrangement joins TRBV6-5 to TRBJ2-3, with 7 positions matching TRBD2. The CDR3 is made up of 14 amino acids. Germline V gene data show CDR1 as MNHEY and CDR2 as SVGAGI. Unmatched junction bases numbered 7, after V lost 8 bases and J lost 2 bases. The CDR3 DNA reads TGTGCCAGCGGGGCGGGGACTAACACAGATACGCAGTATTTT. Residues: CASGAGTNTDTQYF.

About this clone itself: Other DNA sequences in this sample translate to the same CDR3. This chain joins TRBV6-5 and TRBJ1-2, with 9 bases identical to TRBD1. The V gene's germline CDR1 is MNHEY and CDR2 SVGAGI. J was trimmed by 4 bases and V by 0 bases; bases with no gene match: 6. The length of the CDR3 is 16 residues. The CDR3: CASSYSQGQGIYGYTF. In DNA, the CDR3 is TGTGCCAGCAGTTACTCCCAGGGACAGGGCATCTATGGCTACACCTTC.

This rearrangement joins TRBV15 to TRBJ2-2; 8 bases are shared with TRBD2. This CDR3 contains 15 residues. Trimming cost V 5 bases and J 1 base; bases outside gene matches: 3. From germline, CDR1 is LNHNV and CDR2 YYDKDF (reference sequence). The CDR3, as DNA: TGTGCCACCAGCGCCCGGGGGGGGAACACCGGGGAGCTGTTTTTT. The encoded protein is CATSARGGNTGELFF.

This clone is a singleton in its sample. The J gene is TRBJ1-1, the V gene TRBV30; D possibly corresponds to TRBD1 (6 bases). The CDR3 contains 16 residues. Germline V gene lookup returns CDR1 GTSNPN and CDR2 SVGIG (reference sequence). The V gene lost 0 bases and the J gene lost 3 bases, with 17 bases spanning the gap. The CDR3 DNA reads as TGTGCCTGGAGTGTACGGGGGGGCCGGTTGGACACTGAAGCTTTCTTT. Translation: CAWSVRGGRLDTEAFF.

V gene TRBV28 combines with J gene TRBJ1-2; TRBD1 agrees at 9 bases. This CDR3 comprises 15 residues. V lost 7 bases, J lost 2 bases, and 8 bases stayed unmatched. Germline V gene sequence: CDR1 MDHEN, CDR2 SYDVKM. CDR3 amino acids: CASIQGGTGNYGYTF. CDR3 sequence (DNA): TGTGCCAGCATCCAAGGGGGGACAGGGAACTATGGCTACACCTTC.

The V and J genes are TRBV28 and TRBJ1-2; D gene uncertain. The CDR3 length is 16 residues. Germline assignment: CDR1 MDHEN and CDR2 SYDVKM. Trimming removed 4 bases at V and 7 bases at J, with 22 bases between. The CDR3 coding sequence is TGTGCCAGCAGTTCTCTTCGGACGGGAGGAAAAGTTGGCTACACCTTC. This sequence encodes CASSSLRTGGKVGYTF.

The rearrangement uses TRBV7-3 and TRBJ2-1, with TRBD2 matching over 12 bases. The CDR3 runs to 16 residues. Germline lookup yields CDR1 SGHTA and CDR2 FQGTGA. V was clipped by 5 bases and J by 9 bases; unmatched bases: 11. This chain's CDR3 is CASSTLAGGPGIEQFF. CDR3 nucleotides: TGTGCCAGCAGCACTCTAGCGGGAGGGCCTGGTATTGAGCAGTTCTTC.

The V and J genes are TRBV5-4 and TRBJ2-1; perhaps TRBD1 as D (5 bases). Looked up from germline, CDR1 is SGHNT and CDR2 is YYREEE (reference sequence). This CDR3 is built from 13 residues. Trimming took off 0 bases at V and 6 bases at J, with 7 bases between the two ends. DNA for the CDR3: TGTGCCAGCAGCTTGGCAGGGTTCAATGAGCAGTTCTTC. Residues: CASSLAGFNEQFF.

This chain connects TRBV29-1 to TRBJ1-2; D not certain. Germline loops: CDR1 SQVTM, CDR2 ANQGSEA. Trimming stripped 6 bases from V and 1 base from J, with 9 bases between. This CDR3 has 12 residues. CDR3: CSVEGYNYGYTF. CDR3 bases: TGCAGCGTCGAGGGATATAACTATGGCTACACCTTC.

The V and J genes are TRBV5-1 and TRBJ2-5; tentatively, D is TRBD2 (6 bases). V dropped 4 bases and J dropped 3 bases, with 13 bases sitting between them. The length of the CDR3 is 14 residues. The V gene's germline CDR1 is SGHRS and CDR2 YFSETQ. The CDR3 DNA is TGCGCCAGCAGCGTCCCTAGCGAGAAAGAGACCCAGTACTTC. As protein: CASSVPSEKETQYF.

The chain couples TRBV5-1 to TRBJ2-7, with D maybe TRBD2 (6 bases). This CDR3 is 13 amino acids long. V lost 7 bases and J 2 bases, leaving 13 bases between the germline ends. CDR1 is SGHRS and CDR2 is YFSETQ in the germline V gene. CDR3 sequence: CASSGTETYEQYF. The CDR3 DNA follows: TGCGCCAGCTCCGGGACTGAGACCTACGAGCAGTACTTC.

This rearrangement joins TRBV7-9 to TRBJ2-1; TRBD2 agrees at 10 bases. V gave up 6 bases and J gave up 4 bases; unmatched junction bases: 6. This CDR3 has 15 residues. CDR1 and CDR2 (germline): SEHNR, FQNEAQ (reference sequence). The CDR3 bases are TGTGCCAGCAGTCTCACTAGCGGGGATTACAATGAGCAGTTCTTC. This gives the protein CASSLTSGDYNEQFF. The variable domain in full, with the rest retrieved from reference TRBV7-9 and TRBJ2-1, is DTGVSQNPRHKITKRGQNVTFRCDPISEHNRLYWYRQTLGQGPEFLTYFQNEAQLEKSRLLSDRFSAERPKGSFSTLEIQRTEQGDSAMYLCASSLTSGDYNEQFFGPGTRLTVL.